The clone carrying this T cell receptor (beta chain) was observed at least ten times. Germline lookup yields CDR1 LNHDA and CDR2 SQIVND (reference sequence). V was shortened by 7 bases and J by 2 bases, with 13 bases between the two germline ends. The CDR3 is made up of 14 amino acids. The sample belongs to a study of HIV-infected patients and healthy controls. TCRdb analysed the 5' RACE reads with MiXCR anew, one entry per CDR3 protein. The data contain 55,000 to 70,000 distinct CDR3 sequences, 15% to 20% of them singletons. The chain joins TRBV19 to TRBJ2-3, with D tentatively TRBD1 (6 bases). The sample was CD4+ T cells from blood. The receptor comes from a human donor in good health. The CDR3 loop is CASKRDIITDTQYF. The CDR3 DNA is TGTGCCAGTAAACGGGACATTATCACAGATACGCAGTATTTT.